This TCR beta chain is drawn from a study of beta chain features in type 1 diabetes. Expressed TCRB transcripts were sequenced, since all the RNA that had been isolated was reverse transcribed. Measured with immunoSEQ multiplex PCR; TCRdb has only the in-frame clones, and not every one. The data contain over 150,000 clones, under 13% of them seen just once; the ten biggest clones take up 0.45% to 0.6%. Germline assignment: CDR1 SNHLY and CDR2 FYNNEI. The CDR3 has 14 amino acids. Trimming removed 10 bases from V and 9 bases from J; junction bases left unmatched: 14. This clone was seen a few times. The antigen remains unidentified. Study-wide results and limits: Researchers could not determine here whether HLA type influences TCRB rearrangement. Among all four CD4+ subsets, Type 1 diabetes patients had TCRB CDR3s that were moderately but significantly shorter.

Sample: central memory CD4+ T cells from blood. The source is a man between 25 and 39 years old with type 1 diabetes. V is TRBV2 and J is TRBJ2-1, with TRBD1 matching over 8 bases. This CDR3 is CAITQGARYAEQFF. The CDR3 coding sequence is TGTGCCATTACCCAGGGGGCGAGGTACGCTGAGCAGTTCTTC.